These 18 T cell receptor beta chains share one sample of origin, sequenced in a study of early T cells in non-severe SARS-CoV-2 infection. Via MiXCR, TCRdb re-called the 5' RACE reads, giving one row per CDR3 protein. The data hold over 50,000 distinct CDR3 sequences, with roughly 13% observed a single time. Sequencing was performed on whole blood. The receptors stem from an adult who was a healthcare worker with PCR-confirmed SARS-CoV-2 infection or an uninfected control (not recorded which).

This clonotype was detected ten times or more. This chain uses TRBV7-6 with TRBJ2-7; D unresolved. The V end lost 3 bases, the J end lost 1 base, and 10 bases lay between the germline ends. The CDR3 runs to 14 residues. Germline V gives CDR1 SGHVS, CDR2 FNYEAQ. The CDR3 here is CASSLVKGSYEQYF. The DNA of the CDR3 is TGTGCCAGCAGCTTGGTTAAAGGTTCCTACGAGCAGTACTTC.

The rearrangement links TRBV5-5 to TRBJ2-3; D not resolved. Germline assignment: CDR1 SGHKS and CDR2 YYEKEE (reference sequence). The CDR3 covers 14 residues. The V and J ends lost 5 bases and 4 bases respectively, with 14 bases between them. The CDR3 reads CASRVGLRSDTQYF. The CDR3 DNA reads as TGTGCCAGCAGGGTCGGGTTGCGGTCAGATACGCAGTATTTT.

The table lists this clonotype with many counts. The V call is TRBV15, the J call TRBJ2-2; a weak D match, TRBD2 (6 bases). Germline CDR1 is LNHNV and CDR2 is YYDKDF (reference sequence). This CDR3 region has 16 residues. V was cut by 1 base and J by 8 bases, with 17 bases left in between. CDR3 amino acids: CATSRGGRGNPGELFF. Written as DNA, the CDR3 is TGTGCCACCAGCAGAGGGGGACGGGGGAACCCTGGGGAGCTGTTTTTT.

This chain uses TRBV4-1 with TRBJ1-5; possible D gene TRBD1, 5 bases. CDR3 size: 13 residues. V was shortened by 0 bases and J by 13 bases, with 13 bases between the two germline ends. Germline CDR1 MGHRA, CDR2 YSYEKL. CDR3 residues: CASSQEGVGPQHF. The CDR3, as DNA: TGCGCCAGCAGCCAAGAGGGCGTGGGGCCTCAGCATTTT.

The gene calls are TRBV29-1 and TRBJ2-1, with D perhaps TRBD2 (7 bases). The V gene lost 7 bases and the J gene lost 4 bases, with 14 bases spanning the gap. This CDR3 has 13 residues. In germline, CDR1 is SQVTM, CDR2 ANQGSEA. CDR3 residues: CSAGEGVYNEQFF. The CDR3 DNA sequence: TGCAGCGCAGGGGAGGGAGTGTACAATGAGCAGTTCTTC.

The sample holds a few counts of this clonotype. V is TRBV29-1 and J is TRBJ2-7, with 9 nucleotides matching TRBD1. The CDR3 has 13 residues. V lost 5 bases to trimming and J lost 4 bases; unmatched junction nucleotides: 6. The germline CDR1 and CDR2 sequences are SQVTM and ANQGSEA. The CDR3 here is CSVLGQGGYEQYF. CDR3 sequence (DNA): TGCAGCGTTCTGGGACAGGGTGGTTACGAGCAGTACTTC.

Ten or more counts support this clonotype. This chain connects TRBV3-1 to TRBJ2-1; the match to TRBD2 covers 7 bases. Trimming cost V 0 bases and J 0 bases; bases outside gene matches: 5. CDR3 length equals 17 residues. In germline, CDR1 is LGHDT, CDR2 YNNKEL (reference sequence). This CDR3 is CASSQEWGGSSYNEQFF. CDR3 nucleotide sequence: TGTGCCAGCAGCCAAGAATGGGGCGGGAGCTCCTACAATGAGCAGTTCTTC.

Concerning this clonotype: This may come from a read error, since a much larger clone is one base off. The gene calls are TRBV7-9 and TRBJ1-6, with a tentative D call TRBD1 (6 bases). The germline CDR1 and CDR2 sequences are SEHNR and FQNEAQ (reference sequence). CDR3 length: 14 residues. In DNA form, the CDR3 reads TGTGCCAGCAGCTTACCAGGGGAGAATTCACCCCCCCACTTT. Amino acid sequence: CASSLPGENSPPHF.

The chain couples TRBV14 to TRBJ1-4; no definite D call. Germline assignment: CDR1 SGHDN and CDR2 FVKESK. Trimming cost V 0 bases and J 0 bases, with 11 bases left between them. The CDR3 length is 17 residues. This CDR3 is CASSQEKAFATNEKLFF. The CDR3 DNA reads TGTGCCAGCAGCCAAGAAAAAGCTTTTGCAACTAATGAAAAACTGTTTTTT.

The chain couples TRBV5-6 to TRBJ2-7; TRBD2 agrees at 15 bases. J was trimmed by 4 bases and V by 4 bases; bases with no gene match: 3. The length of the CDR3 is 15 residues. CDR1 SGHDT and CDR2 YYEEEE come from the germline V gene. The DNA of the CDR3 is TGTGCCAGCAGCCGAGGGACTAGCGGGAGGTACGAGCAGTACTTC. It is translated as CASSRGTSGRYEQYF.

This sequence joins TRBV20-1 and TRBJ1-5; no definite D call. CDR1 and CDR2 (germline): DFQATT, SNEGSKA (reference sequence). There are 11 residues in the CDR3. V was cut by 6 bases and J by 11 bases, with 14 bases left in between. CDR3: CSASWTNAQHF. In DNA form, the CDR3 reads TGCAGTGCCTCTTGGACGAACGCCCAGCATTTT.

This clonotype has at least ten counts. The chain links TRBV12-2 to TRBJ1-1; the tabulated D call, TRBD1, remains unverified against the DNA. TRBV12-2 is deemed a pseudogene. The CDR3 totals 15 residues. Written as DNA, the CDR3 is TGTGCAAGTCGCTCGCGGGACAGGGGGCCCACTGAAGCTTTCTTT. Encoded protein: CASRSRDRGPTEAFF.

This chain uses TRBV29-1 with TRBJ2-5, with a weak D call TRBD2 (5 bases). The CDR3 is 12 amino acids. V lost 7 bases and J 3 bases, leaving 12 bases between the germline ends. The germline CDR1 and CDR2 sequences are SQVTM and ANQGSEA. In DNA, the CDR3 is TGCAGCGCCATGGCCGGGGAAGAGACCCAGTACTTC. It yields the protein CSAMAGEETQYF.

The chain employs TRBV9 and TRBJ1-6; unclear D gene. Germline V gene sequence: CDR1 SGDLS, CDR2 YYNGEE. This CDR3 region has 14 residues. V dropped 0 bases and J dropped 6 bases, with 7 bases sitting between them. CDR3 in DNA: TGTGCCAGCAGCGTAGGGCTGTCTAATTCACCCCTCCACTTT. This gives the protein CASSVGLSNSPLHF.

This clonotype was detected many times. The chain links TRBV11-2 to TRBJ2-1, with D perhaps TRBD2 (6 bases). Germline V gives CDR1 SGHAT, CDR2 FQNNGV. The CDR3 runs 16 residues. Between the trimmed V and J ends, which lost 6 bases and 8 bases, there was a span of 23 bases. The CDR3 coding sequence is TGTGCCAGCAGAGGCGTTGGCGGGGAGAGGAGGGATGAGCAGTTCTTC. Translating gives CASRGVGGERRDEQFF.

There are many counts of this clonotype. The chain is built from TRBV3-1 and TRBJ2-1, with TRBD1 matching over 7 bases. This CDR3 has 17 residues. Germline V gives CDR1 LGHDT, CDR2 YNNKEL (reference sequence). With 1 base clipped from V and 0 bases from J, the junction kept 6 bases outside the gene matches. CDR3 loop: CASSQGQGVSSYNEQFF. CDR3 in DNA: TGTGCCAGCAGCCAAGGGCAGGGGGTCTCCTCCTACAATGAGCAGTTCTTC.

This clonotype was counted ten times or more. The chain links TRBV5-4 to TRBJ1-4; 12 bases align to TRBD1. Trimming took 0 bases from V and 6 from J; bases not matched to a gene: 6. Germline values: CDR1 SGHNT, CDR2 YYREEE (reference sequence). The CDR3 is made up of 17 amino acids. The CDR3 here is CASSLARDRGQYEKLFF. CDR3 nucleotides: TGTGCCAGCAGCTTGGCCCGGGACAGGGGGCAATATGAAAAACTGTTTTTT.

This clonotype has a count of ten or more. The chain combines TRBV7-3 with TRBJ1-6, with a weak D call TRBD1 (5 bases). Trimming cost V 5 bases and J 9 bases, with 14 bases left between them. The CDR3 loop spans 14 amino acids. Germline lookup yields CDR1 SGHTA and CDR2 FQGTGA. CDR3 in DNA: TGTGCCAGCAGCCGGGGGGTTTCAGGTTCACCCCTCCACTTT. This sequence encodes CASSRGVSGSPLHF. The variable domain in full, with the rest retrieved from reference TRBV7-3 and TRBJ1-6, is GAGVSQTPSNKVTEKGKYVELRCDPISGHTALYWYRQSLGQGPEFLIYFQGTGAADDSGLPNDRFFAVRPEGSVSTLKIQRTERGDSAVYLCASSRGVSGSPLHFGNGTRLTVT.